The 13 T cell receptor beta chains presented below share a single source sample, sequenced in a study of human T cells and chemical hapten exposure. A single record per CDR3 protein comes from TCRdb applying MiXCR to the RACE reads. This sample has about 40,000 distinct CDR3 sequences, with 3% to 3.5% found just once. This sample's time point: patch test 2, 6 weeks after DPC sensitization. As for treatment: therapeutic diphenylcyclopropenone sensitization with weekly scalp DPC. Sequences were derived from whole blood, sampled in connection with sensitization to the hapten diphenylcyclopropenone (DPC). Source of these receptors: a man between 40 and 49 years old with alopecia areata. Some clones in this sample may be carry-over from other donors' samples.

This clonotype came up many times. This chain joins TRBV27 and TRBJ2-1; D ambiguous. V shed 8 bases and J shed 0 bases, with 17 bases lying between them. Germline assignment: CDR1 MNHEY and CDR2 SMNVEV (reference sequence). The CDR3 extends over 16 amino acids. CDR3 amino acids: CASRKRLSSSYNEQFF. The DNA for the CDR3 is TGTGCCAGCCGGAAGAGGCTATCGAGCTCCTACAATGAGCAGTTCTTC.

This clonotype was seen many times. This chain links TRBV19 with TRBJ2-1; D is uncertain. Germline V gene lookup returns CDR1 LNHDA and CDR2 SQIVND (reference sequence). V lost 3 bases and J lost 3, with 9 bases in between. The CDR3 length is 14 residues. The CDR3 sequence: CASSINGYYNEQFF. The CDR3 nucleotides read TGTGCCAGTAGTATCAACGGGTACTACAATGAGCAGTTCTTC.

This clonotype showed up many times. This sequence joins TRBV7-9 and TRBJ2-3, with D unresolved. V was shortened by 2 bases and J by 2 bases, with 2 bases between the two germline ends. The CDR3 is 12 residues long. Germline assignment: CDR1 SEHNR and CDR2 FQNEAQ (reference sequence). CDR3 amino acids: CASSLSTDTQYF. CDR3 DNA: TGTGCCAGCAGCTTATCCACAGATACGCAGTATTTT.

This clonotype was recorded at least ten times. The chain recombines TRBV12-3 or TRBV12-4 with TRBJ2-4, with a tentative D call TRBD2 (5 bases). V was pared by 5 bases and J by 8 bases, with 13 bases between. This CDR3 has 13 residues. The CDR3 DNA reads TGTGCCAGCAGTCAGGCCCCGAGGGACATTCAGTACTTC. This translates into CASSQAPRDIQYF.

This clonotype was seen ten or more times. The chain carries TRBV2 and TRBJ1-1, with D possibly matching TRBD1 (5 bases). The germline V gene encodes CDR1 SNHLY and CDR2 FYNNEI. The CDR3 spans 15 residues. Trimming removed 2 bases at V and 4 bases at J, with 14 bases between. DNA of the CDR3: TGTGCCAGCAGTGAACACGAGGGGCGGGTCACTGAAGCTTTCTTT. Translating gives CASSEHEGRVTEAFF.

This clonotype was seen at least ten times. The DNA of the CDR3 is TGTGCCAGCAGCAGCATCGGGACAGGGGGCTACGGCGGGGAGCTGTTTTTT. Translating gives CASSSIGTGGYGGELFF. The V and J genes are TRBV7-2 and TRBJ2-2; TRBD1 aligns across 12 bases. J was trimmed by 7 bases and V by 5 bases; bases with no gene match: 11. The CDR3 consists of 17 residues. Per the germline V gene, CDR1 is SGHTA and CDR2 is FQGNSA.

At least ten counts were recorded for this clonotype. The chain links TRBV24-1 to TRBJ2-1; D call uncertain. CDR1 KGHDR and CDR2 SFDVKD come from the germline V gene. V lost 3 bases, J lost 5 bases, and 13 bases lay in between. The CDR3 consists of 15 residues. The CDR3 sequence is CATSDRRTPNNEQFF. The DNA for the CDR3 is TGTGCCACCAGTGATCGACGGACCCCGAACAATGAGCAGTTCTTC.

This clonotype was seen ten or more times. This rearrangement joins TRBV7-9 to TRBJ2-1; D not resolved. Trimming removed 3 bases from V and 5 bases from J, with 17 bases in between. The CDR3 totals 16 residues. In germline, CDR1 is SEHNR, CDR2 FQNEAQ (reference sequence). CDR3 residues: CASSFLIPLRNNEQFF. DNA of the CDR3: TGTGCCAGCAGCTTCCTGATACCTTTGAGAAACAATGAGCAGTTCTTC.

The chain has TRBV12-3 or TRBV12-4 and TRBJ2-3; TRBD2 matches at 8 bases. Trimming at V came to 1 base and at J to 2 bases, leaving 2 bases not matched to a gene. The CDR3 extends over 15 amino acids. This CDR3 is CASSLGTSNTDTQYF. DNA of the CDR3: TGTGCCAGCAGTTTAGGGACTAGCAACACAGATACGCAGTATTTT.

The chain has TRBV6-5 and TRBJ2-1; D perhaps matches TRBD1 (6 bases). CDR3 size: 15 residues. CDR1 and CDR2 from the germline V gene are MNHEY and SVGAGI. V lost 7 bases and J lost 0, with 13 bases in between. The CDR3, as DNA: TGTGCCAGCACCCAGGGGCTGAGCTCCTACAATGAGCAGTTCTTC. Amino acids: CASTQGLSSYNEQFF.

This clonotype was recorded at least ten times. The gene calls are TRBV11-2 and TRBJ2-2; D is unclear. Germline CDR1 is SGHAT and CDR2 is FQNNGV. V shed 2 bases and J shed 6 bases, with 4 bases lying between them. This CDR3 contains 12 residues. Here the CDR3 DNA reads TGTGCCAGCAGCTTAAGCGCCGGGGAGCTGTTTTTT. Translation: CASSLSAGELFF.

This clonotype occurred many times. The chain combines TRBV6-5 with TRBJ1-6, with D unclear. The CDR3 runs to 14 residues. Per germline, CDR1 MNHEY and CDR2 SVGAGI. V dropped 5 bases and J dropped 13 bases, with 18 bases sitting between them. CDR3 amino acids: CASSRQSQWTPLHF. CDR3 in DNA: TGTGCCAGCAGTCGCCAGAGCCAATGGACGCCCCTCCACTTT.

Many counts were recorded for this clonotype. The rearrangement uses TRBV11-1 and TRBJ2-4; no clear D. The V gene's germline CDR1 is SGHAT and CDR2 FQDESV (reference sequence). V was trimmed by 5 bases and J by 0 bases, leaving 5 bases between them. The CDR3 totals 13 residues. The CDR3 loop is CASSTGAKNIQYF. Here the CDR3 DNA reads TGTGCCAGCAGCACGGGAGCCAAAAACATTCAGTACTTC. The full variable domain, completed using reference TRBV11-1 and TRBJ2-4, is EAEVAQSPRYKITEKSQAVAFWCDPISGHATLYWYRQILGQGPELLVQFQDESVVDDSQLPKDRFSAERLKGVDSTLKIQPAELGDSAMYLCASSTGAKNIQYFGAGTRLSVL.